This is a list of T cell receptor beta chains from one sample in a study of blood T cell repertoires in COVID-19. The assay was immunoSEQ multiplex PCR, and TCRdb's table has in-frame clones only and misses some. Found here are about 130,000 clones, approximately 82% of them singletons; the top ten hold more than 9.5%. The sequenced sample consisted of peripheral blood. These receptor sequences come from a man aged 40-49 years with active or convalescent COVID-19. Both conserved end residues are part of each CDR3. Fields, in order: CDR3 protein, CDR3 DNA, D gene, J gene, V gene, clone size. D genes are given only for firm matches. Expanded clones are given a class, and other clones once, few, many or no size at all.

CSVVKGSWSEAFF TGCAGCGTTGTTAAGGGGTCTTGGTCTGAAGCTTTCTTT - TRBJ1-1 TRBV29-1 -
CASSIDPAATNEKLFF TGTGCCAGTAGTATAGATCCCGCAGCAACTAATGAAAAACTGTTTTTT - TRBJ1-4 TRBV19 -
CASSVTGANQPQHF TGTGCCAGCAGCGTAACAGGGGCCAATCAGCCCCAGCATTTT TRBD1 TRBJ1-5 TRBV9 -
CASSEGGAGEKLFF TGCGCCAGCAGTGAAGGAGGGGCCGGGGAAAAACTGTTTTTT - TRBJ1-4 TRBV10-1 -
CASSATSVTSGKLNEQFF TGTGCCAGCAGTGCTACTTCCGTGACTAGCGGGAAGCTCAATGAGCAGTTCTTC TRBD2 TRBJ2-1 TRBV6-1 -
CASSLSAGLAGETGELFF TGTGCCAGCAGTTTATCGGCGGGACTAGCGGGGGAGACCGGGGAGCTGTTTTTT TRBD2 TRBJ2-2 TRBV27 -
CASSRGTGGVWELFF TGTGCCAGTAGTAGGGGGACAGGGGGCGTGTGGGAGCTGTTTTTT TRBD1 TRBJ2-2 TRBV19 -
CASSGRTGVDETQYF TGCGCCAGCAGCGGGAGGACAGGGGTCGACGAGACCCAGTACTTC TRBD1 TRBJ2-5 TRBV5-1 -
CASGRRGGGYEQYF TGTGCCAGCGGGAGACGCGGGGGAGGGTACGAGCAGTACTTC TRBD2 TRBJ2-7 TRBV6-5 -
CASSRRQVLNDYGYTF TGTGCCAGCAGTCGCCGACAGGTACTAAACGACTATGGCTACACCTTC - TRBJ1-2 TRBV6-2/TRBV6-3 -
CASSPTGTGYGYTF TGTGCCAGCTCACCAACCGGGACAGGGTATGGCTACACCTTC TRBD1 TRBJ1-2 TRBV18 once
CASSKIAGGPRRETQYF TGTGCCAGCAGCAAAATAGCGGGGGGCCCGAGGAGGGAGACCCAGTACTTC - TRBJ2-5 TRBV21-1 -
CASSLVSGGDYEQYF TGCGCCAGCAGCTTGGTCTCCGGGGGGGACTACGAGCAGTACTTC TRBD2 TRBJ2-7 TRBV5-1 -
CASSVAGGRQVIQYF TGTGCCAGCAGCGTAGCGGGGGGGCGTCAGGTCATTCAGTACTTC TRBD2 TRBJ2-4 TRBV3-1/TRBV3-2 -
CASAALQGNYGYTF TGTGCTAGTGCCGCTCTACAGGGCAACTATGGCTACACCTTC - TRBJ1-2 TRBV12-5 few
CASSVATGSSYGYTF TGTGCCAGCAGCGTAGCTACGGGTTCGTCCTATGGCTACACCTTC - TRBJ1-2 TRBV9 -
CASSYRGHDRSTEAFF TGTGCCAGCAGTTACAGGGGGCATGACCGGAGCACTGAAGCTTTCTTT TRBD1 TRBJ1-1 TRBV27 -
CASRRGGGKNYGYTF TGTGCCAGCAGGCGGGGGGGAGGAAAAAACTATGGCTACACCTTC - TRBJ1-2 TRBV2 -
CASSIKAGPGTEAFF TGTGCCAGTAGTATAAAAGCGGGGCCGGGCACTGAAGCTTTCTTT - TRBJ1-1 TRBV19 many
CASRAGTGSEKLFF TGTGCCAGCAGGGCCGGGACAGGGAGTGAAAAACTGTTTTTT TRBD1 TRBJ1-4 TRBV6-4 -
CASSLVGQGYEQYF TGTGCCAGCAGCTTAGTGGGACAGGGCTACGAGCAGTACTTC TRBD1 TRBJ2-7 TRBV7-2 -
CASSQRRYTDTQYF TGTGCCAGTTCGCAGCGGAGATACACAGATACGCAGTATTTT - TRBJ2-3 TRBV19 -
CASSTFPGRGTEAFF TGTGCCAGTAGTACCTTCCCCGGGAGGGGCACTGAAGCTTTCTTT - TRBJ1-1 TRBV19 -
CSVPRGSGETQYF TGCAGCGTCCCCCGGGGTTCGGGAGAGACCCAGTACTTC - TRBJ2-5 TRBV29-1 -
CASSYRDREKGNEQFF TGTGCCAGCAGCTATAGGGACAGGGAAAAGGGCAATGAGCAGTTCTTC TRBD1 TRBJ2-1 TRBV11-1 -
CASSDSRGGYNEQFF TGTGCCAGCAGTGACTCGCGGGGGGGCTACAATGAGCAGTTCTTC TRBD2 TRBJ2-1 TRBV6-4 -
CASSPRGGPNTGELFF TGTGCCAGCAGCCCCCGCGGGGGCCCGAACACCGGGGAGCTGTTTTTT - TRBJ2-2 TRBV11-2 -
CASSSYGNTIYF TGTGCCAGCAGTTCCTACGGAAACACCATATATTTT - TRBJ1-3 TRBV6-5 -
CASSRSGSTDTQYF TGTGCCAGCAGCCGGTCCGGGAGCACAGATACGCAGTATTTT - TRBJ2-3 TRBV3-1/TRBV3-2 -
CASSGGVTINEKLFF TGTGCCAGCAGCGGAGGGGTGACAATTAATGAAAAACTGTTTTTT - TRBJ1-4 TRBV7-2 -
CSASQGAQETQYF TGCAGTGCTAGTCAGGGCGCTCAAGAGACCCAGTACTTC - TRBJ2-5 TRBV20-1 -
CASSSLSGTGDPSYNSPLHF TGTGCCAGCAGTTCCCTCTCCGGGACAGGGGACCCCTCCTATAATTCACCCCTCCACTTT TRBD1 TRBJ1-6 TRBV28 -
CASRHPGTYQVDAFF TGCGCCAGCAGACACCCAGGGACATACCAAGTGGATGCTTTCTTT - TRBJ1-1 TRBV4-1 -
CASSLSGSGIGYNEQFF TGTGCCAGCAGCTTATCGGGCTCAGGGATTGGGTACAATGAGCAGTTCTTC - TRBJ2-1 TRBV7-3 -
CASSYHLTGSSYNSPLHF TGTGCCAGCAGCTACCATCTTACAGGGAGCTCCTATAATTCACCCCTCCACTTT - TRBJ1-6 TRBV11-2 -
CASSQRKINTGELFF TGTGCCAGCAGCCAGAGGAAAATAAACACCGGGGAGCTGTTTTTT - TRBJ2-2 TRBV3-1/TRBV3-2 once
CASSYSGAGGLYGYTF TGTGCCAGCAGTTACTCGGGGGCAGGGGGCCTCTATGGCTACACCTTC TRBD1 TRBJ1-2 TRBV6-5 -
CASQRGTATNEKLFF TGTGCCAGCCAAAGGGGGACGGCAACTAATGAAAAACTGTTTTTT - TRBJ1-4 TRBV19 -
CASSDSDRTGGHSNQPQHF TGTGCCAGCAGTGACTCGGACAGAACCGGAGGTCATAGCAATCAGCCCCAGCATTTT - TRBJ1-5 TRBV6-4 -
CASSQGQGAGQPQHF TGTGCCAGCAGCCAAGGACAGGGGGCAGGTCAGCCCCAGCATTTT TRBD1 TRBJ1-5 TRBV3-1/TRBV3-2 -
CASSYSVRGTAVYSPLHF TGTGCCAGCAGTTACTCGGTGAGGGGGACAGCTGTTTATTCACCCCTCCACTTT TRBD1 TRBJ1-6 TRBV6-2/TRBV6-3 -
CASSLFTPSNTEAFF TGTGCCAGCAGCTTATTCACTCCCTCGAACACTGAAGCTTTCTTT - TRBJ1-1 TRBV7-2 -
CASSVALASTGELFF TGTGCCAGCAGCGTAGCTTTGGCTAGCACTGGGGAGCTGTTTTTT - TRBJ2-2 TRBV9 -
CASSIGAPDTQYF TGTGCCAGTAGTATAGGGGCCCCAGATACGCAGTATTTT - TRBJ2-3 TRBV19 -
CASSFRSLDEQYF TGTGCCAGCAGTTTCAGGTCACTGGACGAGCAGTACTTC - TRBJ2-7 TRBV11-3 -
CASSLGDGRAAQPQHF TGCGCCAGCAGCTTGGGCGATGGGAGGGCTGCTCAGCCCCAGCATTTT - TRBJ1-5 TRBV5-1 few
CASSFRDSNNEQFF TGTGCCAGCAGCTTCCGGGACAGTAACAATGAGCAGTTCTTC TRBD1 TRBJ2-1 TRBV7-9 -
CASSDRQGGTEAFF TGTGCCAGCAGCGACCGACAGGGGGGCACTGAAGCTTTCTTT TRBD1 TRBJ1-1 TRBV7-2 -
CASSHGTGGNTIYF TGTGCCAGCAGCCATGGGACAGGAGGAAACACCATATATTTT TRBD1 TRBJ1-3 TRBV3-1/TRBV3-2 few
CASSLRSGQSYEQYF TGTGCCAGCAGTTTGAGATCGGGACAGAGCTACGAGCAGTACTTC TRBD1 TRBJ2-7 TRBV11-2 -
CASGEVTEAFF TGTGCCAGCGGGGAGGTCACTGAAGCTTTCTTT - TRBJ1-1 TRBV12-3/TRBV12-4 once
CATSDLRRDRGGTTNEKLFF TGTGCCACCAGTGATTTACGAAGGGACAGGGGTGGAACAACTAATGAAAAACTGTTTTTT TRBD1 TRBJ1-4 TRBV24-1 -
CASSFLGLAGPNSKQYF TGTGCCAGCAGCTTCTTAGGTCTAGCGGGTCCCAATTCTAAGCAGTATTTT TRBD2 TRBJ2-3 TRBV11-2 -
CASSSWTGGVNQPQHF TGTGCCAGCAGTTCATGGACAGGGGGCGTCAATCAGCCCCAGCATTTT TRBD1 TRBJ1-5 TRBV6-5 -
CASSPGQGSNYGYTF TGTGCCAGCTCACCCGGACAGGGTTCTAACTATGGCTACACCTTC TRBD1 TRBJ1-2 TRBV18 -